This T cell receptor beta chain stems from a study of technical replicates of blood from a few donors. The assay was immunoSEQ multiplex PCR, and TCRdb's table has in-frame clones only and misses some. The repertoire includes about 17,000 clones, about 79% of them detected once, and 10% sits in the top ten. This CDR3 comprises 16 residues. Germline lookup yields CDR1 SGHTA and CDR2 FQGTGA. V was clipped by 6 bases and J by 5 bases; unmatched bases: 10. The sequencing input was PBMCs. The source of this sequence is a human donor in good health. Some clones in this sample may be carry-over from other donors' samples. The V gene is TRBV7-3, the J gene TRBJ2-1; 10 bases line up with TRBD1. The CDR3 loop reads CASSPLGTGVNNEQFF. The CDR3 DNA reads TGTGCCAGCAGTCCACTCGGGACAGGGGTAAACAATGAGCAGTTCTTC.